This T cell receptor beta chain emerged from a study of shared clonotypes between healthy human individuals. Study-wide results and limits: The naive CD4 repertoires of a few donors were compared, and roughly 5.1% of clonotypes were shared.

This CDR3 comprises 17 residues. The J segment lost 5 bases and the V segment lost 0 bases, leaving 6 bases of the junction unmatched. The germline V gene has CDR1 LGHNA and CDR2 YSLEER. The method was immunoSEQ multiplex PCR; TCRdb's version includes in-frame clones alone and lacks a portion of them. The sample consists of about 96,000 clones, 60% to 70% of them appearing once. In its sample, this clone was seen many times. Its antigen is currently unknown. This TCR derives from a man aged 30 to 39 in good health. The sample was memory CD8+ T cells sorted from blood. Specified subset: CD45RO+ cells pooled with CCR7-negative TemRA cells. The gene calls are TRBV4-3 and TRBJ1-4; 10 nucleotides align to TRBD1. In DNA form, the CDR3 reads TGCGCCAGCAGCCAAGAGGGGCCGGGACAGGGGAATGAAAAACTGTTTTTT. Residues: CASSQEGPGQGNEKLFF.